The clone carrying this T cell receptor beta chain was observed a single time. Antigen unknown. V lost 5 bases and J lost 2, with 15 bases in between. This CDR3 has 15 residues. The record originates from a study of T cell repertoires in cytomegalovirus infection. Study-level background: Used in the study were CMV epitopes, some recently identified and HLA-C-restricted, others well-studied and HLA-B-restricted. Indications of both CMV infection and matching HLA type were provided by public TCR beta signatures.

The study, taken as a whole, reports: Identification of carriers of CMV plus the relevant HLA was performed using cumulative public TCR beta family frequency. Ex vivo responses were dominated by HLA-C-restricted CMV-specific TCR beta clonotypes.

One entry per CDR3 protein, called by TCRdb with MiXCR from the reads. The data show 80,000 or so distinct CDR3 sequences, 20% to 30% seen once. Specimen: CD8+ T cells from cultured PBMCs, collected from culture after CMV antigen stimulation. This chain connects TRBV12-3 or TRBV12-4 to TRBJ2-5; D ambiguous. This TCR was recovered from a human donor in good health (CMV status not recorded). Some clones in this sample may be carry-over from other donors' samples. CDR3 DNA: TGTGCCAGCAGTACCCTTCGGGTTGGGCAAGAGACCCAGTACTTC. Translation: CASSTLRVGQETQYF.